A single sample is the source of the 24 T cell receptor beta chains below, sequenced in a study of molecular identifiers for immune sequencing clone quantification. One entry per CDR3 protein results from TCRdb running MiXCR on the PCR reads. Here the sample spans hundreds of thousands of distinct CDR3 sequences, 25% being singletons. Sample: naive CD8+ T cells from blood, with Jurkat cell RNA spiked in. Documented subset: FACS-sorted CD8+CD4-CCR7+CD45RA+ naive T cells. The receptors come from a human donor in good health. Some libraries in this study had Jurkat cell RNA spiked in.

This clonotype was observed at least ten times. The DNA for the CDR3 is TGTGCCAGCAGTCCACCCTCACTGGGCGGTCAGCCCCAGCATTTT. It encodes CASSPPSLGGQPQHF. The chain uses TRBV12-3 or TRBV12-4 and TRBJ1-5; D unclear. The CDR3 is 15 residues long. The V end lost 5 bases, the J end lost 6 bases, and 17 bases lay between the germline ends.

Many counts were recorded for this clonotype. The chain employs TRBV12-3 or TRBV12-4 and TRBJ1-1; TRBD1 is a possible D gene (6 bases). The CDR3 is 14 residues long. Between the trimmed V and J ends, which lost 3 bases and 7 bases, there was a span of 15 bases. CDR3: CASSFSPRQVEAFF. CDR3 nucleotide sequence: TGTGCCAGCAGTTTCTCTCCCCGACAGGTTGAAGCTTTCTTT.

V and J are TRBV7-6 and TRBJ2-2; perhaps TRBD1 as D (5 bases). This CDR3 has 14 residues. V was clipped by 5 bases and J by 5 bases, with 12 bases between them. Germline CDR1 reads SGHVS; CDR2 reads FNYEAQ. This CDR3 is CASSPCQGTGELFF. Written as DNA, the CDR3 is TGTGCCAGCAGCCCATGCCAGGGAACCGGGGAGCTGTTTTTT.

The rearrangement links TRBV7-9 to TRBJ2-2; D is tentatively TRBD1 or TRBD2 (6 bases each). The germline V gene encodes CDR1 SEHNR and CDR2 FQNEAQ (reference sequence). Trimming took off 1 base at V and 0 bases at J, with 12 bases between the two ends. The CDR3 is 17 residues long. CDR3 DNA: TGTGCCAGCAGCTTAGTCTCTGGGGGGCCGAACACCGGGGAGCTGTTTTTT. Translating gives CASSLVSGGPNTGELFF.

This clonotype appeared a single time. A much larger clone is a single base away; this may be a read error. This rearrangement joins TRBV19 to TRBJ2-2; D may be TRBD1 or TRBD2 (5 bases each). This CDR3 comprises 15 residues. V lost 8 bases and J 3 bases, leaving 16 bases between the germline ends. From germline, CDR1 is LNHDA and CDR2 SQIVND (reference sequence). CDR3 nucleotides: TGTGCCAGTGGTACTCGGGACCCAGACACCGGGGAGCTGTTTTTT. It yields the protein CASGTRDPDTGELFF.

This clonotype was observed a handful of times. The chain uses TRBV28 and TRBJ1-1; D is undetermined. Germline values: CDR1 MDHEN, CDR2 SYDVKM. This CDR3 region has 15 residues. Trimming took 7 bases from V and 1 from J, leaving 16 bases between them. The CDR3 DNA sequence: TGTGCCAGCACCCCTGTGTGGCAGGAGAACACTGAAGCTTTCTTT. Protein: CASTPVWQENTEAFF.

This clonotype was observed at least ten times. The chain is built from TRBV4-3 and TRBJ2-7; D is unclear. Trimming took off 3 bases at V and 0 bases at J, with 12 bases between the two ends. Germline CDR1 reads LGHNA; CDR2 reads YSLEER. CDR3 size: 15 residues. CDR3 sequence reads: CASSQAWYASYEQYF. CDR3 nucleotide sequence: TGCGCCAGCAGCCAGGCATGGTATGCCTCCTACGAGCAGTACTTC.

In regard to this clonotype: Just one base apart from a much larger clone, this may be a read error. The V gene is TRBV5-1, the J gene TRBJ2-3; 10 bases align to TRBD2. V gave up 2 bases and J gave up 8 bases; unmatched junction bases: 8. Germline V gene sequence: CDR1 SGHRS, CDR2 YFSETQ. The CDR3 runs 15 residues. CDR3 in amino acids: CASSLPSGSSATQYF. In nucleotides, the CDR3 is TGCGCCAGCAGCTTACCTAGCGGGAGTTCAGCTACGCAGTATTTT.

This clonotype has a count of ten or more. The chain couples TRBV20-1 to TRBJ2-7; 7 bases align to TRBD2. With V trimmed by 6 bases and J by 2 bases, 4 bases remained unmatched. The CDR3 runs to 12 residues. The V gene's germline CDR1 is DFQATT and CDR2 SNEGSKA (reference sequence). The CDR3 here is CSATTSAYEQYF. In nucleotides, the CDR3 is TGCAGTGCAACCACTAGCGCCTACGAGCAGTACTTC.

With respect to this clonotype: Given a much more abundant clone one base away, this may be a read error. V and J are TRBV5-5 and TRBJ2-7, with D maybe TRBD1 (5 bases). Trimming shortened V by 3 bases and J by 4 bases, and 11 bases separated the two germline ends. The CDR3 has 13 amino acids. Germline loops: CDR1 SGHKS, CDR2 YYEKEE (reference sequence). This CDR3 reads CASSSWTRYEQYF. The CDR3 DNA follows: TGTGCCAGCAGCTCCTGGACAAGGTACGAGCAGTACTTC.

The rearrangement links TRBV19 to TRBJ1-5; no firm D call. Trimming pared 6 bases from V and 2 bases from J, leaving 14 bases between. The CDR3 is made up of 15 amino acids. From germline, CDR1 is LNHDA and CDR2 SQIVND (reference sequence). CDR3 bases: TGTGCCAGTAGCCGGTACTCTGGGGGCAATCAGCCCCAGCATTTT. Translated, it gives CASSRYSGGNQPQHF.

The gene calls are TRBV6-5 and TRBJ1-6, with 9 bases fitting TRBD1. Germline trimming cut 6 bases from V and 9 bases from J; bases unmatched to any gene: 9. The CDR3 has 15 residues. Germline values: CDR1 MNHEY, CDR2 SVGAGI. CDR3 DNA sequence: TGTGCCAGCAGAGTAATGGGACAGGGTACTTCACCCCTCCACTTT. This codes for CASRVMGQGTSPLHF.

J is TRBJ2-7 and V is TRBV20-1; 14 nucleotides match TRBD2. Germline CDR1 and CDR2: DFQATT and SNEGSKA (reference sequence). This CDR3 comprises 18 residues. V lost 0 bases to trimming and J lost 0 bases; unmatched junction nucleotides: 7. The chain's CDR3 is CSARDLGLAGDDSYEQYF. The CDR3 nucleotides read TGCAGTGCTAGAGACTTGGGACTAGCGGGGGACGACTCCTACGAGCAGTACTTC.

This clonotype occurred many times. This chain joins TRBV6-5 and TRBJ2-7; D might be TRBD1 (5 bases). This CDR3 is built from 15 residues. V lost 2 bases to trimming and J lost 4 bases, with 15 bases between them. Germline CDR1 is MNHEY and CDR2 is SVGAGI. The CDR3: CASSYDGSGWYEQYF. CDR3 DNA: TGTGCCAGCAGTTACGATGGGTCAGGGTGGTACGAGCAGTACTTC.

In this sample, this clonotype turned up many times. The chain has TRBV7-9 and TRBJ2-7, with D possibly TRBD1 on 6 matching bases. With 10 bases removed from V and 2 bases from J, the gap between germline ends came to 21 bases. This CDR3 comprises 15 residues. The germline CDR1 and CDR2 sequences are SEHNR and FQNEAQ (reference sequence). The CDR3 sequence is CAISGGAGLPYEQYF. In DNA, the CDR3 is TGTGCCATTAGTGGGGGCGCAGGATTACCCTACGAGCAGTACTTC.

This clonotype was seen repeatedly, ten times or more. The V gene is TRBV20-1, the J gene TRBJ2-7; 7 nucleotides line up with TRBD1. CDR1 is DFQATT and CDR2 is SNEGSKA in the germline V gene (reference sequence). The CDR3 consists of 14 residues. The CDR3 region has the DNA TGCAGGGCCGATACAGGGGAGAGCTCCTACGAGCAGTACTTC. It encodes CRADTGESSYEQYF.

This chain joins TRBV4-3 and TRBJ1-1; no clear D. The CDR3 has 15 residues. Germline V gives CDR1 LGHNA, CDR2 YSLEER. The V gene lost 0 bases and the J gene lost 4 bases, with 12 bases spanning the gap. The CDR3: CASSQDIVVSTEAFF. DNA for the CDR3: TGCGCCAGCAGCCAAGATATCGTGGTTAGCACTGAAGCTTTCTTT.

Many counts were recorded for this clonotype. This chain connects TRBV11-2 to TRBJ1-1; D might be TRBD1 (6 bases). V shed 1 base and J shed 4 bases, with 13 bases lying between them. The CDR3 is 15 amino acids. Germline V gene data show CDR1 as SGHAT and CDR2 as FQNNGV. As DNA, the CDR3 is TGTGCCAGCAGCTTAGCTCGGGGGGCGGGCACTGAAGCTTTCTTT. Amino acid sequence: CASSLARGAGTEAFF.

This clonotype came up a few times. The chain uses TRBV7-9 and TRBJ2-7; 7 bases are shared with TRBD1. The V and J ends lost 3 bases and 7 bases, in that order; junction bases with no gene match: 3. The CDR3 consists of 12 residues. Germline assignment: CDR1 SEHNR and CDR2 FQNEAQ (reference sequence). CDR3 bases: TGTGCCAGCAGCTTCGGGACAGAAGAGCAGTACTTC. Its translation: CASSFGTEEQYF.

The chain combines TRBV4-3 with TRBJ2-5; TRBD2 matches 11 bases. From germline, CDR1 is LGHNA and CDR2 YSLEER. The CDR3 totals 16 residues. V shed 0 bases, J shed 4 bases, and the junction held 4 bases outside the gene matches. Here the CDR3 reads CASSQELAGELETQYF. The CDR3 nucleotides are TGCGCCAGCAGCCAAGAACTAGCGGGGGAATTAGAGACCCAGTACTTC.

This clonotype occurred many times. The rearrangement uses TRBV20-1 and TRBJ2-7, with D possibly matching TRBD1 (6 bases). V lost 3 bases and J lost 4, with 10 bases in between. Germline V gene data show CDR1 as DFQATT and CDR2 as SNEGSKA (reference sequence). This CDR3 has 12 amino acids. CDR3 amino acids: CSARYQGYEQYF. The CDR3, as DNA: TGCAGTGCTAGGTATCAGGGGTACGAGCAGTACTTC.

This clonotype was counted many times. The CDR3 region is CASSIARLGRNEQFF. CDR3 nucleotides: TGTGCCAGTAGTATAGCCCGGCTAGGTCGGAATGAGCAGTTCTTC. The V and J genes are TRBV19 and TRBJ2-1; D unresolved. The CDR3 contains 15 residues. V gave up 1 base and J gave up 7 bases, with 14 bases separating them. Germline V gene data show CDR1 as LNHDA and CDR2 as SQIVND (reference sequence).

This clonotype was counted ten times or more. CDR3 protein: CAISEYGEADTQYF. CDR3 DNA: TGTGCCATCAGTGAGTATGGAGAGGCAGATACGCAGTATTTT. The chain combines TRBV10-3 with TRBJ2-3, with D hard to call. The CDR3 runs to 14 residues. Per germline, CDR1 ENHRY and CDR2 SYGVKD. Trimming left V 1 base short and J 4 bases short, with 9 bases between.

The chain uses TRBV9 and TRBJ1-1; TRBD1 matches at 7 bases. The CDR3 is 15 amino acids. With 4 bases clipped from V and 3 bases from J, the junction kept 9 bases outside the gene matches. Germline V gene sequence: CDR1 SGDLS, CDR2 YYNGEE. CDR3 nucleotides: TGTGCCAGCAGCACCGGGGACAGCACTTACACTGAAGCTTTCTTT. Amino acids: CASSTGDSTYTEAFF.